This entry lists 13 T cell receptor beta chains sequenced from one sample in a study of blood T cell repertoires in COVID-19. Using immunoSEQ multiplex PCR, the repertoire was profiled, and TCRdb retains in-frame clones only, with some absent. The sample lists fewer than 300,000 clones, approximately 90% seen once, with 0.95% to 1% in the top ten. Sequenced: peripheral blood. The receptors shown here come from a woman between 40 and 55 years old who had recovered from COVID-19.

The V and J genes are TRBV6-6 and TRBJ1-1, with D possibly matching TRBD1 (5 bases). The CDR3 contains 14 residues. Trimming shortened V by 5 bases and J by 8 bases, and 18 bases separated the two germline ends. Looked up from germline, CDR1 is MNHNY and CDR2 is SVGAGI (reference sequence). CDR3 protein: CASSGRAGEGEAFF. Here the CDR3 DNA reads TGTGCCAGCAGTGGCCGCGCGGGGGAGGGGGAAGCTTTCTTT.

The J gene is TRBJ2-7, the V gene TRBV20-1, with TRBD2 identical over 12 bases. V shed 3 bases, J shed 5 bases, and the junction held 11 bases outside the gene matches. The CDR3 totals 16 residues. Germline V CDR1 and CDR2: DFQATT, SNEGSKA (reference sequence). The CDR3, as DNA: TGCAGTGCTAGTCGGCTAGCGGGAGGGCTCCGCAACGAGCAGTACTTC. This encodes CSASRLAGGLRNEQYF.

The rearrangement uses TRBV6-2 or TRBV6-3 and TRBJ2-6; weak D call: TRBD2 (7 bases). This CDR3 spans 20 amino acids. V lost 0 bases to trimming and J lost 2 bases, with 20 bases between them. The germline CDR1 and CDR2 sequences are MNHEY and SVGEGT. The CDR3 sequence: CASSYSGRGLVGAGANVLTF. The CDR3 DNA follows: TGTGCCAGCAGTTACTCGGGGAGGGGGTTAGTCGGAGCTGGGGCCAACGTCCTGACTTTC.

This chain connects TRBV7-9 to TRBJ2-2, with 16 bases aligning to TRBD2. Losses at the gene ends were 5 bases for V and 2 bases for J; bases not matched to a gene: 5. CDR1 and CDR2 from the germline V gene are SEHNR and FQNEAQ (reference sequence). The CDR3 extends over 18 amino acids. CDR3 loop: CASSPGTSGRANTGELFF. In DNA, the CDR3 is TGTGCCAGCAGCCCGGGGACTAGCGGGAGGGCCAACACCGGGGAGCTGTTTTTT.

V usage is TRBV9 and J usage is TRBJ2-7; possible D gene TRBD2, 6 bases. With 4 bases removed from V and 3 bases from J, the gap between germline ends came to 20 bases. There are 16 residues in the CDR3. The germline V gene has CDR1 SGDLS and CDR2 YYNGEE. CDR3 loop: CASSTNGRGSIYEQYF. The CDR3 nucleotides read TGTGCCAGCAGCACAAACGGTCGGGGGAGTATCTACGAGCAGTACTTC.

The rearrangement uses TRBV5-1 and TRBJ2-1; 7 bases are a match to TRBD2. Germline CDR1 and CDR2: SGHRS and YFSETQ. The CDR3 loop spans 16 amino acids. Trimming removed 0 bases from V and 5 bases from J; junction bases left unmatched: 8. The CDR3 here is CASSLVEQRGNNEQFF. The DNA of the CDR3 is TGCGCCAGCAGCTTGGTGGAACAGCGGGGTAACAATGAGCAGTTCTTC.

The chain recombines TRBV24-1 with TRBJ1-2; TRBD1 might be the D (5 bases). V lost 4 bases and J 3 bases, leaving 14 bases between the germline ends. The germline V gene encodes CDR1 KGHDR and CDR2 SFDVKD. The CDR3 has 15 amino acids. The CDR3 DNA is TGTGCCACCAGTGACCCCCTGGGGGGAGACTATGGCTACACCTTC. Translated, it gives CATSDPLGGDYGYTF.

The V call is TRBV2, the J call TRBJ2-1; 7 bases fit TRBD2. The V gene's germline CDR1 is SNHLY and CDR2 FYNNEI. V was clipped by 8 bases and J by 6 bases; unmatched bases: 10. The CDR3 totals 14 residues. The CDR3 here is CASQQAGLVNEQFF. CDR3 nucleotides: TGTGCCAGCCAACAAGCGGGATTGGTCAATGAGCAGTTCTTC.

This chain connects TRBV15 to TRBJ1-3, with D possibly being TRBD1 (6 bases). V gave up 4 bases and J gave up 7 bases, with 20 bases separating them. The CDR3 has 16 amino acids. CDR1 is LNHNV, CDR2 YYDKDF, per germline (reference sequence). Here the CDR3 DNA reads TGTGCCACCAGCACCCGGGCCCGGGGGGCCGGTAACACCATATATTTT. This translates into CATSTRARGAGNTIYF.

This clone was detected only a few times. This sequence joins TRBV15 and TRBJ2-3; 14 bases match TRBD2. From germline, CDR1 is LNHNV and CDR2 YYDKDF (reference sequence). The CDR3 runs 16 residues. V shed 5 bases and J 4 bases; nucleotides not matched to a gene: 5. DNA of the CDR3: TGTGCCACCAGCCCCCGACTAGCGGGGGGGGCAGATACGCAGTATTTT. Translating gives CATSPRLAGGADTQYF.

J is TRBJ1-4 and V is TRBV15; 11 bases match TRBD1. V dropped 1 base and J dropped 5; count of bases not matched to a gene: 9. From germline, CDR1 is LNHNV and CDR2 YYDKDF (reference sequence). The length of the CDR3 is 18 residues. The CDR3 region is CATSRVRDRDRGNEKLFF. The CDR3 nucleotides read TGTGCCACCAGCAGAGTTAGGGACCGGGACAGGGGGAATGAAAAACTGTTTTTT.

This clone has a single count. This sample includes further DNA sequences coding for the same CDR3. V usage is TRBV11-2 and J usage is TRBJ2-3, with D unclear. Trimming took 5 bases from V and 0 from J, leaving 3 bases between them. This CDR3 is 12 amino acids long. Germline V gene data show CDR1 as SGHAT and CDR2 as FQNNGV. The CDR3 sequence: CASSPSTDTQYF. The CDR3 bases are TGTGCCAGCAGCCCGAGCACAGATACGCAGTATTTT.

The chain uses TRBV4-3 and TRBJ2-2; 13 positions agree with TRBD2. V trimming: 0 bases; J trimming: 4 bases; junction bases outside the gene matches: 8. The CDR3 has 19 amino acids. Germline loops: CDR1 LGHNA, CDR2 YSLEER. In DNA form, the CDR3 reads TGCGCCAGCAGCCAAGATAGTACTAGCGGGAGGGCTGGCACCGGGGAGCTGTTTTTT. The encoded protein is CASSQDSTSGRAGTGELFF.